The 5 T cell receptor beta chains below come from one sample, sequenced in a study of control samples from healthy donors and cancer patients (dated by TCRdb to about 2020). The library came from the immunoSEQ multiplex PCR assay. The clones in this table, taken by TCRdb from immuneACCESS, are in-frame only. Not every clone is retained; where verified, under half of the shortfall comes from an unresolved V gene, and the cause of the rest is unknown. For this sample there are 170,000 or so clones; approximately 92% appear just once. The top ten clonotypes cover roughly 1.5% of the sample. The sample was blood. The origin of the receptors is a man between 18 and 29 years old in good health.

This rearrangement joins TRBV4-2 to TRBJ2-2; unclear D gene. The CDR3 contains 16 residues. Germline CDR1 reads LGHNA; CDR2 reads YNFKEQ. V was shortened by 0 bases and J by 1 base, with 9 bases between the two germline ends. CDR3 DNA sequence: TGTGCCAGCAGCCAAGAAACAGCTCTGAACACCGGGGAGCTGTTTTTT. Residues: CASSQETALNTGELFF.

V is TRBV6-5 and J is TRBJ1-5, with a weak D call TRBD1 (5 bases). Germline-derived CDR1 and CDR2 are MNHEY and SVGAGI. The germline V and J ends were trimmed by 6 bases and 7 bases, with 13 bases remaining between them. The CDR3 runs to 13 residues. The CDR3 region is CASSGGGSQPQHF. CDR3 in DNA: TGTGCCAGCAGCGGGGGGGGGAGCCAGCCCCAGCATTTT.

This clone was seen just once. The chain employs TRBV5-5 and TRBJ2-3; D remains unclear. This CDR3 spans 14 amino acids. The germline V gene encodes CDR1 SGHKS and CDR2 YYEKEE (reference sequence). V gave up 5 bases and J gave up 2 bases, with 12 bases separating them. This CDR3 reads CASSPGSTTDTQYF. The CDR3 DNA reads as TGTGCCAGCAGTCCCGGGTCTACCACAGATACGCAGTATTTT. Full variable domain (missing parts from reference TRBV5-5 and TRBJ2-3): DAGVTQSPTHLIKTRGQQVTLRCSPISGHKSVSWYQQVLGQGPQFIFQYYEKEERGRGNFPDRFSARQFPNYSSELNVNALLLGDSALYLCASSPGSTTDTQYFGPGTRLTVL.

The chain combines TRBV30 with TRBJ2-3; TRBD2 matches 13 bases. Germline CDR1 and CDR2: GTSNPN and SVGIG (reference sequence). The junction had 8 bases not matched to a gene; V was cut back by 2 bases and J by 3 bases. The CDR3 length is 17 residues. The CDR3: CAWSTPRLAGGTDTQYF. In DNA, the CDR3 is TGTGCCTGGAGTACACCTAGACTAGCGGGGGGTACAGATACGCAGTATTTT. Full variable domain (rest looked up from reference TRBV30 and TRBJ2-3): SQTIHQWPATLVQPVGSPLSLECTVEGTSNPNLYWYRQAAGRGLQLLFYSVGIGQISSEVPQNLSASRPQDRQFILSSKKLLLSDSGFYLCAWSTPRLAGGTDTQYFGPGTRLTVL.

This rearrangement joins TRBV6-9 to TRBJ1-5; D is undetermined. The CDR3 length is 8 residues. CDR1 and CDR2 from the germline V gene are MNHGY and SVAAGI. Trimming left V 9 bases short and J 6 bases short, with 0 bases between. CDR3 region: CASQPQHF. DNA of the CDR3: TGTGCCAGTCAGCCCCAGCATTTT.